Each of the 25 T cell receptor beta chains below was sequenced from the same sample in a study of blood T cells in healthy people across ages. A J-beta primer mix and a sample-barcoded 5' primer were used in a second PCR of roughly 6 to 12 cycles. MiXCR, run by TCRdb on the 5' RACE reads, gives a single entry per CDR3 protein. The sample has 700,000 or so distinct CDR3 sequences, approximately 40% seen once; the top ten hold 25% to 35%. The material sequenced was blood. The receptor source for this set is a man older than 75 in good health.

This clonotype has a handful of counts. The V call is TRBV20-1, the J call TRBJ2-3; 7 bases map to TRBD2. The CDR3 spans 15 residues. The V and J ends lost 6 bases and 2 bases, in that order; junction bases with no gene match: 11. Looked up from germline, CDR1 is DFQATT and CDR2 is SNEGSKA (reference sequence). The CDR3: CSATTPLAVTDTQYF. Written as DNA, the CDR3 is TGCAGTGCCACCACCCCCCTAGCGGTCACAGATACGCAGTATTTT.

There are a few counts of this clonotype. The chain recombines TRBV28 with TRBJ2-1; D gene unclear. CDR3 length: 15 residues. Between the trimmed V and J ends, which lost 1 base and 0 bases, there was a span of 7 bases. Germline V gene lookup returns CDR1 MDHEN and CDR2 SYDVKM. The CDR3 protein is CASSLFQSSYNEQFF. Written as DNA, the CDR3 is TGTGCCAGCAGTTTATTCCAGAGCTCCTACAATGAGCAGTTCTTC.

This sequence joins TRBV7-2 and TRBJ1-2; TRBD1 matches 10 bases. V shed 5 bases, J shed 8 bases, and the junction held 8 bases outside the gene matches. This CDR3 spans 14 amino acids. Germline V gene data show CDR1 as SGHTA and CDR2 as FQGNSA. The CDR3 DNA reads TGTGCCAGCAGCCTTACTGGACAGGGGGAGGGCTACACCTTC. This codes for CASSLTGQGEGYTF. The whole variable domain, remainder taken from reference TRBV7-2 and TRBJ1-2, is GAGVSQSPSNKVTEKGKDVELRCDPISGHTALYWYRQSLGQGLEFLIYFQGNSAPDKSGLPSDRFSAERTGGSVSTLTIQRTQQEDSAVYLCASSLTGQGEGYTFGSGTRLTVV.

In this sample, this clonotype turned up many times. The gene calls are TRBV20-1 and TRBJ1-5; D uncertain. This CDR3 is 13 amino acids long. Per the germline V gene, CDR1 is DFQATT and CDR2 is SNEGSKA (reference sequence). Trimming pared 6 bases from V and 2 bases from J, leaving 11 bases between. The CDR3 region is CSAGGKGNQPQHF. The DNA of the CDR3 is TGCAGTGCCGGAGGGAAGGGCAATCAGCCCCAGCATTTT.

This clonotype was detected ten times or more. The chain combines TRBV29-1 with TRBJ2-5; maybe TRBD2 (6 bases). The germline CDR1 and CDR2 sequences are SQVTM and ANQGSEA. The V end was cut by 7 bases, the J end by 5 bases, with 14 bases between. The CDR3 has 12 amino acids. CDR3 protein: CSGRVPPETQYF. DNA of the CDR3: TGCAGCGGGAGGGTTCCTCCGGAGACCCAGTACTTC.

V usage is TRBV3-1 and J usage is TRBJ1-5; 7 bases are shared with TRBD1. There are 15 residues in the CDR3. J gave up 7 bases and V 4 bases, and 10 bases lay outside the gene matches. Germline V gene lookup returns CDR1 LGHDT and CDR2 YNNKEL (reference sequence). CDR3 loop: CASSPRDRVGQPQHF. CDR3 nucleotides: TGTGCCAGCAGCCCCCGCGACAGGGTCGGACAGCCCCAGCATTTT.

Notes on this clonotype: Compared with germline, one end of the junction differs, possibly owing to a read error. The V and J genes are TRBV9 and TRBJ2-3; 8 bases align to TRBD1. Germline CDR1 reads SGDLS; CDR2 reads YYNGEE. The CDR3 extends over 17 amino acids. This CDR3 reads CASSSPLRDRSTDTQYF. The DNA for the CDR3 is TGTGCCAGCAGCTCACCTCTCCGGGACAGGAGCACGGATACGCAGTATTTT.

This clonotype was detected only a few times. A much larger clone differs from this one at a single base, so this may be a read error. This chain uses TRBV6-5 with TRBJ2-1; a possible D gene is TRBD1 (6 bases). With 8 bases removed from V and 10 bases from J, the gap between germline ends came to 24 bases. CDR3 length: 15 amino acids. Germline values: CDR1 MNHEY, CDR2 SVGAGI. CDR3: CASRKNRETSYEQFF. CDR3 sequence (DNA): TGTGCCAGCCGCAAGAACAGGGAAACATCCTACGAGCAGTTCTTC.

This clonotype was counted between two and nine times. The V call is TRBV20-1, the J call TRBJ1-4; D is perhaps TRBD1 (6 bases). Germline loops: CDR1 DFQATT, CDR2 SNEGSKA (reference sequence). The CDR3 runs to 14 residues. The germline V and J ends were trimmed by 5 bases and 2 bases, with 12 bases remaining between them. The CDR3 nucleotides are TGCAGTGCTGCCAAGGGGGGGACTAATGAAAAACTGTTTTTT. Its protein product is CSAAKGGTNEKLFF.

The rearrangement uses TRBV28 and TRBJ1-1; D gene uncertain. Trimming stripped 1 base from V and 0 bases from J, with 6 bases between. The length of the CDR3 is 14 residues. Per germline, CDR1 MDHEN and CDR2 SYDVKM. CDR3 bases: TGTGCCAGCAGTTTATCGGCTGTGAACACTGAAGCTTTCTTT. It specifies CASSLSAVNTEAFF.

This clonotype was observed a single time. The rearrangement links TRBV6-2 or TRBV6-3 to TRBJ2-7; TRBD1 agrees at 10 bases. The CDR3 has 14 amino acids. J was trimmed by 7 bases and V by 6 bases; bases with no gene match: 9. Germline CDR1 MNHEY, CDR2 SVGEGT. Here the CDR3 reads CASRTGTGEYEQYF. DNA for the CDR3: TGTGCCAGCAGAACCGGGACAGGGGAGTATGAGCAGTACTTC.

The chain joins TRBV9 to TRBJ2-3, with D perhaps assigned TRBD1 or TRBD2 (5 bases each). The V end was cut by 0 bases, the J end by 3 bases, with 11 bases between. Germline-derived CDR1 and CDR2 are SGDLS and YYNGEE. This CDR3 has 15 residues. The CDR3 coding sequence is TGTGCCAGCAGCGTAGTGGGACCAGGGACAGATACGCAGTATTTT. Its translation is CASSVVGPGTDTQYF.

This clonotype was detected only a few times. The V call is TRBV5-1, the J call TRBJ1-2; 7 bases are shared with TRBD1. The germline gives CDR1 SGHRS, CDR2 YFSETQ. This CDR3 contains 12 residues. With 2 bases clipped from V and 11 bases from J, the junction kept 6 bases outside the gene matches. The CDR3 DNA is TGCGCCAGCAGCTTAGAACAGGGGCCTTACACCTTC. It yields the protein CASSLEQGPYTF.

This clonotype was observed a handful of times. The V gene is TRBV7-2, the J gene TRBJ2-1; possibly TRBD1 for D (7 bases). The germline V gene encodes CDR1 SGHTA and CDR2 FQGNSA. Deletions cut 0 bases from V and 6 bases from J, with 12 bases between. CDR3 size: 15 residues. The CDR3 nucleotides are TGTGCCAGCAGCTTAGCCAATCAGGGGGGCAATGAGCAGTTCTTC. It yields the protein CASSLANQGGNEQFF.

This chain uses TRBV6-5 with TRBJ2-7; a weak D match, TRBD1 (6 bases). CDR1 MNHEY and CDR2 SVGAGI come from the germline V gene. Trimming stripped 2 bases from V and 8 bases from J, with 19 bases between. The CDR3 totals 15 residues. CDR3 sequence: CASSYGQGPTSKQYF. In DNA, the CDR3 is TGTGCCAGCAGTTACGGTCAGGGGCCCACCAGTAAGCAGTACTTC.

This clonotype was picked up a small number of times. The V gene is TRBV9, the J gene TRBJ2-4; TRBD2 agrees at 12 bases. Germline loops: CDR1 SGDLS, CDR2 YYNGEE. CDR3 length equals 18 residues. J was trimmed by 0 bases and V by 0 bases; bases with no gene match: 4. The CDR3 DNA is TGTGCCAGCAGCGTAGGGACTAGCGGGGTTCTAGCCAAAAACATTCAGTACTTC. Translated: CASSVGTSGVLAKNIQYF. The full variable domain, with the rest looked up from reference TRBV9 and TRBJ2-4, is DSGVTQTPKHLITATGQRVTLRCSPRSGDLSVYWYQQSLDQGLQFLIQYYNGEERAKGNILERFSAQQFPDLHSELNLSSLELGDSALYFCASSVGTSGVLAKNIQYFGAGTRLSVL.

On this clonotype itself: A read error may account for a junction end that differs from germline. The chain uses TRBV6-1 and TRBJ1-6, with 8 bases aligning to TRBD1. The germline V gene encodes CDR1 MNHNS and CDR2 SASEGT. There are 14 residues in the CDR3. CDR3 coding DNA: TGTGCCAGCAGCGAGACAGGGGAGAGTTCACCCCCCCACTTT. Its translation: CASSETGESSPPHF.

V gene TRBV9 combines with J gene TRBJ2-1; tentative D call: TRBD1 (6 bases). Looked up from germline, CDR1 is SGDLS and CDR2 is YYNGEE. V was cut by 3 bases and J by 7 bases, with 11 bases left in between. CDR3 length equals 13 residues. This chain's CDR3 is CASSGTEMNEQFF. The CDR3 region has the DNA TGTGCCAGCAGCGGGACAGAGATGAATGAGCAGTTCTTC. The full variable domain, completed using reference TRBV9 and TRBJ2-1, is DSGVTQTPKHLITATGQRVTLRCSPRSGDLSVYWYQQSLDQGLQFLIQYYNGEERAKGNILERFSAQQFPDLHSELNLSSLELGDSALYFCASSGTEMNEQFFGPGTRLTVL.

This clonotype was recorded a few times. The chain carries TRBV12-3 or TRBV12-4 and TRBJ1-4; D gene unclear. The CDR3 length is 14 residues. V lost 7 bases, J lost 0 bases, and 9 bases lay in between. The CDR3 protein is CASTLSATNEKLFF. CDR3 nucleotide sequence: TGTGCCAGCACCCTCAGTGCAACTAATGAAAAACTGTTTTTT.

The chain joins TRBV2 to TRBJ2-3; no definite D call. The CDR3 consists of 11 residues. V was trimmed by 8 bases and J by 7 bases, leaving 10 bases between them. Per germline, CDR1 SNHLY and CDR2 FYNNEI. The CDR3 sequence is CASSRLNTQYF. The CDR3 DNA is TGTGCCAGCTCTCGATTGAATACGCAGTATTTT.

CDR3 in DNA: TGTGCCAGCAGCCAAGACCTGGGACTAGCGGGAGAAGAGACCCAGTACTTC. This codes for CASSQDLGLAGEETQYF. The J gene is TRBJ2-5, the V gene TRBV14; 14 bases match TRBD2. This CDR3 is built from 17 residues. Trimming cost V 0 bases and J 3 bases; bases outside gene matches: 3. Germline V CDR1 and CDR2: SGHDN, FVKESK.

The chain couples TRBV5-6 to TRBJ2-1; TRBD1 matches 7 bases. Trimming took 7 bases from V and 4 from J; bases not matched to a gene: 8. CDR1 and CDR2 (germline): SGHDT, YYEEEE. This CDR3 region has 14 residues. The CDR3 loop is CASRGQNDYNEQFF. As DNA, the CDR3 is TGTGCCAGCCGGGGACAGAATGATTACAATGAGCAGTTCTTC.

This clonotype came up a few times. CDR3 in amino acids: CSATRGGEETQYF. As DNA, the CDR3 is TGCAGTGCTACAAGGGGAGGAGAGGAGACCCAGTACTTC. The chain is built from TRBV20-1 and TRBJ2-5; D is perhaps TRBD2 (6 bases). This CDR3 contains 13 residues. Trimming stripped 4 bases from V and 5 bases from J, with 14 bases between. Germline CDR1 is DFQATT and CDR2 is SNEGSKA (reference sequence).

This clonotype was seen more than once but under ten times. This chain links TRBV27 with TRBJ2-3; D is uncertain. The CDR3 totals 15 residues. In germline, CDR1 is MNHEY, CDR2 SMNVEV (reference sequence). V lost 3 bases to trimming and J lost 2 bases, with 12 bases between them. The CDR3 DNA sequence: TGTGCCAGCAGTTTGGATTTACTGGACACAGATACGCAGTATTTT. Protein sequence: CASSLDLLDTDTQYF.

In the case of this clonotype: A junction boundary mismatches the germline segment, possibly from a read error. This chain joins TRBV3-1 and TRBJ2-5; D remains ambiguous. CDR1 LGHDT and CDR2 YNNKEL come from the germline V gene (reference sequence). This CDR3 region has 16 residues. For the CDR3, the DNA is TGTGCCAGCAGCCAGGACGGTGCGACGTACCAAGGGACCCAGTACTTC. Protein: CASSQDGATYQGTQYF.